This TCR beta chain emerged from a study of shared clonotypes between healthy human individuals. At the level of the study: The composition of the donors was a couple of women and a few men aged 18 to 49.

The CDR3 totals 13 residues. Trimming pared 5 bases from V and 0 bases from J, leaving 5 bases between. Looked up from germline, CDR1 is MDHEN and CDR2 is SYDVKM. The method was immunoSEQ multiplex PCR; TCRdb's version includes in-frame clones alone and lacks a portion of them. The sample includes about 2.3 million clones, just over 90% of them seen just once. This chain connects TRBV28 to TRBJ1-5; D unclear. Sequencing used naive CD4+ T cells from PBMCs. Subset of the sample: CD45RA+ positively selected. The sequence came from a man aged 18-30 years in good health. Some clones in this sample may be carry-over from other donors' samples. CDR3 in amino acids: CASSVISNQPQHF. The CDR3 DNA is TGTGCCAGCAGTGTCATTAGCAATCAGCCCCAGCATTTT.